This is a list of T cell receptor beta chains from one sample in a study of blood T cell repertoires in COVID-19. The repertoire was sequenced with immunoSEQ multiplex PCR; TCRdb's copy has only in-frame clones and lacks some. Altogether about 140,000 clones are present, roughly 89% being singletons, with the ten largest covering more than 3.5%. The sequenced material came from peripheral blood. These receptors all stem from a middle-aged woman with acute or convalescent COVID-19. Both conserved end residues are part of each CDR3. A D gene is named only where the DNA matches it firmly. Where a row states a size, it is once, few, many or the class of an expanded clone; other rows omit it.

J	V	D	size	CDR3	DNA
TRBJ1-1	TRBV28	.	.	CASSLSARGNTEAFF	TGTGCCAGCAGTTTATCAGCTAGGGGAAACACTGAAGCTTTCTTT
TRBJ2-7	TRBV11-2	TRBD2	.	CASRLGRGGRFAEQYF	TGTGCCAGCAGGTTAGGTCGGGGGGGAAGGTTCGCCGAGCAGTACTTC
TRBJ2-2	TRBV7-8	TRBD2	.	CASSLDSGTANTGELFF	TGTGCCAGCAGCTTAGACAGCGGGACCGCGAACACCGGGGAGCTGTTTTTT
TRBJ1-1	TRBV18	.	.	CASSPAGYNTEAFF	TGTGCCAGCTCACCCGCAGGGTACAACACTGAAGCTTTCTTT
TRBJ1-1	TRBV6-5	TRBD1	.	CASSVDRGTEAFF	TGTGCCAGCAGCGTCGACAGGGGGACTGAAGCTTTCTTT
TRBJ1-3	TRBV7-6	TRBD1	.	CASTPEGAEGNTIYF	TGTGCCAGCACCCCTGAGGGGGCGGAAGGAAACACCATATATTTT
TRBJ2-5	TRBV5-6	TRBD1	few	CASSLTGGETQYF	TGTGCCAGCAGCCTTACAGGGGGCGAGACCCAGTACTTC
TRBJ1-1	TRBV4-3	.	.	CASSQAKSLNTEAFF	TGCGCCAGCAGCCAAGCTAAATCCCTGAACACTGAAGCTTTCTTT
TRBJ2-3	TRBV11-1	.	.	CASSLEAGNTDTQYF	TGTGCCAGCAGCTTAGAAGCGGGCAACACAGATACGCAGTATTTT
TRBJ2-5	TRBV24-1	.	.	CATSDPRRRLRETQYF	TGTGCCACCAGTGACCCCCGGCGGCGCTTGCGAGAGACCCAGTACTTC
TRBJ1-2	TRBV27	TRBD1	.	CASSLKGALGYTF	TGTGCCAGCAGTTTAAAGGGGGCGCTTGGCTACACCTTC
TRBJ2-7	TRBV6-6	TRBD1	.	CASTGQESYEQYF	TGTGCCAGCACCGGACAGGAGTCCTACGAGCAGTACTTC
TRBJ2-7	TRBV3-1/TRBV3-2	TRBD2	once	CASSHPFGGRKTYEQYF	TGTGCCAGCAGCCACCCGTTCGGCGGGAGAAAAACCTACGAGCAGTACTTC
TRBJ2-1	TRBV6-4	.	few	CASSTSGDNEQFF	TGTGCCAGCAGCACGTCGGGGGACAATGAGCAGTTCTTC
TRBJ1-1	TRBV6-4	.	.	CASRLTLNREYTEAFF	TGTGCCAGCAGGCTTACTTTAAACAGGGAGTACACTGAAGCTTTCTTT
TRBJ1-2	TRBV5-4	TRBD1	.	CASSTPAGDRVLSGYTF	TGTGCCAGCAGCACCCCGGCCGGGGACAGGGTTTTGAGTGGCTACACCTTC
TRBJ2-1	TRBV11-1	TRBD2	.	CASSFSGRGYNEQFF	TGTGCCAGCAGCTTTAGCGGGAGGGGGTACAATGAGCAGTTCTTC
TRBJ1-2	TRBV2	TRBD1	.	CASSLRDRGLYGYTF	TGTGCCAGCAGTCTCCGGGACAGGGGCCTCTATGGCTACACCTTC
TRBJ2-5	TRBV10-3	.	.	CAISDSGAAQETQYF	TGTGCCATCAGTGACAGCGGAGCGGCACAAGAGACCCAGTACTTC
TRBJ2-1	TRBV7-2	TRBD2	.	CASTNPSGIEQFF	TGTGCCAGCACCAACCCTAGCGGGATTGAGCAGTTCTTC
TRBJ1-4	TRBV30	.	.	CAWRKAGSAVYGLFF	TGTGCCTGGAGAAAGGCGGGGTCAGCTGTGTATGGACTGTTTTTT
TRBJ2-3	TRBV19	.	once	CASRRDTDTQYF	TGTGCCAGTAGACGGGACACAGATACGCAGTATTTT
TRBJ1-6	TRBV28	.	.	CASSPDNNSPLHF	TGTGCCAGCAGTCCCGACAATAATTCACCCCTCCACTTT
TRBJ1-2	TRBV24-1	.	.	CATSERERSYTF	TGTGCCACCAGTGAAAGGGAGCGAAGCTACACCTTC
TRBJ1-5	TRBV19	.	.	CASSMAGNSNQPQHF	TGTGCCAGTAGTATGGCAGGGAATAGCAATCAGCCCCAGCATTTT
TRBJ2-1	TRBV24-1	.	.	CATSDYGTPSYNEQFF	TGTGCCACCAGTGACTATGGGACTCCTTCCTACAATGAGCAGTTCTTC
TRBJ1-2	TRBV18	TRBD1	once	CASSRRTGFNYGYTF	TGTGCCAGCTCACGTCGGACAGGATTTAACTATGGCTACACCTTC
TRBJ1-1	TRBV18	.	.	CASSQQANTEAFF	TGTGCCAGCTCACAACAGGCGAACACTGAAGCTTTCTTT
TRBJ2-7	TRBV7-8	TRBD1	.	CASSPRDRGYEQYF	TGTGCCAGCAGCCCCCGGGACAGGGGCTACGAGCAGTACTTC
TRBJ2-2	TRBV2	.	.	CASIITLNTGELFF	TGTGCCAGCATCATAACTCTGAACACCGGGGAGCTGTTTTTT
TRBJ2-3	TRBV10-3	TRBD2	.	CATRLAGLTDTQYF	TGTGCCACACGACTAGCGGGTCTCACAGATACGCAGTATTTT
TRBJ2-5	TRBV5-1	.	once	CASSLERQLYQETQYF	TGCGCCAGCAGCTTGGAGCGCCAGCTGTACCAAGAGACCCAGTACTTC
TRBJ2-1	TRBV5-6	TRBD2	.	CASSLTSGYNEQFF	TGTGCCAGCAGCCTTACTAGCGGTTACAATGAGCAGTTCTTC
TRBJ1-5	TRBV6-2/TRBV6-3	.	.	CASSYSIGGSLSQPQHF	TGTGCCAGCAGTTACTCGATCGGCGGGAGTCTCTCGCAGCCCCAGCATTTT
TRBJ1-3	TRBV12-3/TRBV12-4	.	once	CASSPGTGNTIYF	TGTGCCAGCAGTCCCGGGACAGGAAACACCATATATTTT
TRBJ1-4	TRBV4-3	TRBD1	.	CASSQDMGTGGEKLFF	TGCGCCAGCAGCCAAGATATGGGGACAGGGGGGGAAAAACTGTTTTTT
TRBJ1-5	TRBV21-1	.	.	CASSKVIIGGNQPQHF	TGTGCCAGCAGCAAAGTTATTATAGGGGGAAATCAGCCCCAGCATTTT
TRBJ2-3	TRBV3-1/TRBV3-2	.	.	CASSQISGVDTQYF	TGTGCCAGCAGCCAAATCTCGGGAGTAGATACGCAGTATTTT
TRBJ2-1	TRBV4-3	.	.	CASSQAHEGYNEQFF	TGCGCCAGCAGCCAAGCGCATGAGGGTTACAATGAGCAGTTCTTC
TRBJ1-5	TRBV7-9	.	.	CASSPEGGSNQPQHF	TGTGCCAGCAGCCCCGAAGGAGGTAGCAATCAGCCCCAGCATTTT
TRBJ1-5	TRBV7-2	.	.	CASSLYNQPQHF	TGTGCCAGCAGCTTGTACAATCAGCCCCAGCATTTT
TRBJ1-4	TRBV6-5	.	.	CASSYGQGSEKLFF	TGTGCCAGCAGTTACGGGCAGGGTTCTGAAAAACTGTTTTTT
TRBJ2-5	TRBV7-2	TRBD2	.	CASGSGLAEFQETQYF	TGTGCCAGCGGCTCAGGACTAGCGGAGTTCCAAGAGACCCAGTACTTC
TRBJ1-2	TRBV6-5	.	.	CASSYSPGQRDGYTF	TGTGCCAGCAGTTACTCCCCCGGACAGAGGGACGGCTACACCTTC
TRBJ1-2	TRBV28	TRBD1	.	CASSREQGRLIYGYTF	TGTGCCAGCAGCAGAGAACAGGGGCGTTTAATCTATGGCTACACCTTC
TRBJ1-2	TRBV28	.	.	CASSRDIHGYTF	TGTGCCAGCAGTCGGGACATCCATGGCTACACCTTC
TRBJ1-5	TRBV28	.	.	CASSSLGGVSNQPQHF	TGTGCCAGCAGTTCCCTCGGGGGAGTGAGCAATCAGCCCCAGCATTTT
TRBJ2-2	TRBV19	TRBD1	.	CASSMLGGAGGELFF	TGTGCCAGTAGTATGTTAGGGGGCGCGGGCGGGGAGCTGTTTTTT
TRBJ2-7	TRBV30	.	.	CAWSVPYRVLDYEQYF	TGTGCCTGGAGTGTACCCTACCGGGTGTTGGACTACGAGCAGTACTTC
TRBJ1-5	TRBV25-1	.	.	CASSEFLGPQHF	TGTGCCAGCAGTGAATTCCTCGGGCCCCAGCATTTT
TRBJ2-6	TRBV24-1	.	.	CATSALNVLTF	TGTGCCACCAGTGCCCTCAACGTCCTGACTTTC
TRBJ2-1	TRBV13	.	.	CASSFGSNEQFF	TGTGCCAGCAGCTTTGGCTCCAATGAGCAGTTCTTC
TRBJ1-6	TRBV11-2	TRBD1	.	CASSPIQGGYNSPLHF	TGTGCCAGCAGCCCCATCCAGGGGGGTTATAATTCACCCCTCCACTTT